This T cell receptor beta chain was sequenced during a study of shared T cell receptors in the human thymus. This clone was seen just once. This CDR3 comprises 14 residues. Germline V gene sequence: CDR1 LNHNV, CDR2 YYDKDF (reference sequence). V was clipped by 3 bases and J by 4 bases, with 12 bases between them. Produced via immunoSEQ multiplex PCR; TCRdb's table is partial and in-frame only. The sample lists hundreds of thousands of clones; 85% to 90% were seen once. A further study also used this sample, focusing on human thymus T cells. From that second work: The source of the thymus tissue was resections taken during corrective heart surgery.

The rearrangement joins TRBV15 to TRBJ1-2, with D perhaps matching TRBD1 (6 bases). The sequence came from a boy under two years old with a congenital heart defect. The sample comprised thymocytes. The CDR3 spells CATSSPGARYGYTF. In DNA form, the CDR3 reads TGTGCCACCAGCAGCCCAGGGGCGCGCTATGGCTACACCTTC.